This is a list of T cell receptor beta chains from one sample in a study of cytomegalovirus exposure and HLA in healthy donors. Only in-frame clones appear in the TCRdb table, and some are missing; sequencing was by immunoSEQ multiplex PCR. The table includes under 110,000 clones, 60% to 75% detected once. The source material was PBMCs. The source of these receptors is a man aged 50 to 60 in good health and CMV-seronegative. The CDR3 runs from the conserved cysteine through the conserved F or W. Fields, in order: clone size, J gene, D gene, V gene, CDR3 DNA, CDR3 protein. A D gene is named only where the DNA matches it firmly. Clone sizes are given selectively: once, few, many, or a class where the clone is expanded.

. TRBJ1-4 TRBD1 TRBV7-9 TGTGCCAGCAGCTCCGGGACAGGGGGCTCAACTAATGAAAAACTGTTTTTT CASSSGTGGSTNEKLFF
. TRBJ2-7 . TRBV7-9 TGTGCCAGCAGCTCCGACGTCGGAGCCTACGAGCAGTACTTC CASSSDVGAYEQYF
. TRBJ2-1 TRBD1 TRBV30 TGTGCACGGAGAAGGGACAGGGGATCCTACAATGAGCAGTTCTTC CARRRDRGSYNEQFF
. TRBJ2-4 TRBD1 TRBV2 TGTGCCAGCAGTGGCCGGACAGGGGGAAACATTCAGTACTTC CASSGRTGGNIQYF
. TRBJ2-2 TRBD2 TRBV7-3 TGTGCCAGCAGCTCTCTAGCGGGCACCGGGGAGCTGTTTTTT CASSSLAGTGELFF
. TRBJ2-5 . TRBV7-9 TGTGCCAGCAGCTTAGGTGGCACCGTTGAGACCCAGTACTTC CASSLGGTVETQYF
. TRBJ1-2 TRBD1 TRBV7-3 TGTGCCAGCAGCTCCCTCGGGACAGGGGGCGCTTCTGGCTACACCTTC CASSSLGTGGASGYTF
few TRBJ2-7 TRBD1 TRBV6-6 TGTGCCAGCAGTTACGGACAGGGACAGCGGCGAGGGGAGCAGTACTTC CASSYGQGQRRGEQYF
. TRBJ2-1 TRBD1 TRBV29-1 TGCAGCGTTCTTGGACAGGGAGCCCACAATGAGCAGTTCTTC CSVLGQGAHNEQFF
. TRBJ2-3 TRBD2 TRBV5-6 TGTGCCAGCAGTCAGTGGGCTAGCGGGGGCGCAGATACGCAGTATTTT CASSQWASGGADTQYF
. TRBJ1-6 . TRBV2 TGTGCCAGCAGTCATCCCGGGGGGGGCGGCTCCTATAATTCACCCCTCCACTTT CASSHPGGGGSYNSPLHF
. TRBJ1-3 TRBD1 TRBV30 TGTGCCTGGAGTGTACGCAGGGGGCTTGGAAACACCATATATTTT CAWSVRRGLGNTIYF
. TRBJ2-3 TRBD2 TRBV9 TGTGCCAGCAGCCCCCGAGGTTTAGCGGGGGACACAGATACGCAGTATTTT CASSPRGLAGDTDTQYF
few TRBJ2-7 TRBD2 TRBV25-1 TGTGCCAGCAGTGAATCCCGGGGTAGCGGGAATGAGCAGTACTTC CASSESRGSGNEQYF
. TRBJ2-5 . TRBV2 TGTGCCAGCAGTGCGATTGGGGCGAGCCAAGAGACCCAGTACTTC CASSAIGASQETQYF
. TRBJ2-1 TRBD2 TRBV9 TGTGCCAGCAGCGTAGAAGCGGGGGTTTACAATGAGCAGTTCTTC CASSVEAGVYNEQFF
. TRBJ2-6 TRBD1 TRBV15 TGTGCCACCAGCAGAGATTTGGTTGCAGGGGGAGTCTCTGGGGCCAACGTCCTGACTTTC CATSRDLVAGGVSGANVLTF
few TRBJ2-1 TRBD1 TRBV20-1 TGCAGTGCCCGACAGGGAAATGAGCAGTTCTTC CSARQGNEQFF
. TRBJ2-5 TRBD2 TRBV5-1 TGCGCCAGCACCTGGAACAGCGGGGGGGCCCAGGAGACCCAGTACTTC CASTWNSGGAQETQYF
. TRBJ2-2 . TRBV9 TGTGCCACAGGAGGAGGTTACACCGGGGAGCTGTTTTTT CATGGGYTGELFF
few TRBJ1-1 TRBD1 TRBV11-2 TGTGCCAGCAGCTCGGGGACAGGGGGCTTTCTTCACACTGAAGCTTTCTTT CASSSGTGGFLHTEAFF
. TRBJ2-2 . TRBV6-1 TGTGCCAGCCTCAGTTCAGGCGGGGAGCTGTTTTTT CASLSSGGELFF
few TRBJ2-5 . TRBV4-2 TGTGCCAGCAGCCAAACGACAGGGAGGGAGACCCAGTACTTC CASSQTTGRETQYF
. TRBJ2-2 TRBD1 TRBV28 TGTGCCAGCAGTTTTAGGACAGGGATGGTCGGGGAGCTGTTTTTT CASSFRTGMVGELFF
. TRBJ1-5 . TRBV28 TGTGCCAGCACCATTGCGGGGAGAGGAAGAGGACAGCCCCAGCATTTT CASTIAGRGRGQPQHF
. TRBJ2-1 TRBD2 TRBV4-1 TGCGCCAGCAGCCAAGGGGGAGGGGACAATGAGCAGTTCTTC CASSQGGGDNEQFF
. TRBJ2-5 . TRBV5-4 TGTGCCAGCAGCTCAACTTGGTACCAAGAGACCCAGTACTTC CASSSTWYQETQYF
. TRBJ2-2 TRBD2 TRBV11-2 TGTGCCAGCAGCTCCCAGGGACGGGGGAGGGCGAACACCGGGGAGCTGTTTTTT CASSSQGRGRANTGELFF
few TRBJ2-6 . TRBV15 TGTGCCACCAGCAGAGATTCCCGGGGATCTGGGGCCAACGTCCTGACTTTC CATSRDSRGSGANVLTF
. TRBJ2-5 TRBD2 TRBV27 TGTGCCAGCAGTTTAGAAGCGGGAGTAAGAGAGACCCAGTACTTC CASSLEAGVRETQYF
. TRBJ2-3 TRBD2 TRBV18 TGTGCCAGCTCACTACGGCGGGAGTCGACAGATACGCAGTATTTT CASSLRRESTDTQYF